One T cell receptor (beta chain) is described in this entry. No antigen is known for it. The sample comes from a study of Ad26.COV2.S vaccination and SARS-CoV-2 variants. Whole-study findings and limits: Comparability of non-spike TCR breadth was observed across vaccine and placebo recipients. There was a possibility that the TCR breadth and depth analyses underestimated total T cell responses. Reported post-vaccination CD8+ and CD4+ T cell responses to spike showed substantial breadth. It was vaccine recipients, not placebo recipients, who had the higher spike-specific TCR breadth.

The CDR3 totals 15 residues. Deletions cut 0 bases from V and 5 bases from J, with 12 bases between. CDR1 is SGHAT, CDR2 FQNNGV, per germline. The method was immunoSEQ multiplex PCR; TCRdb's version includes in-frame clones alone and lacks a portion of them. Among 400,000 to 450,000 clones listed, 75% to 95% were seen once. Treatment meaning: 19 received Ad26.COV2.S at low or high dose, single or two shots; 5 received placebo; per-sample allocation not given. Collection of the samples took place on day 63 after the first injection of vaccine or placebo. The receptor was isolated from a person aged 18-65 years who received the Ad26.COV2.S COVID-19 vaccine or a placebo. Material: peripheral blood, obtained in a trial of Ad26.COV2.S vaccine versus placebo. The chain uses TRBV11-2 and TRBJ2-3; possibly TRBD1 for D (7 bases). CDR3 DNA sequence: TGTGCCAGCAGCTTAGACGGAGGGGGCTTAGATACGCAGTATTTT. It specifies CASSLDGGGLDTQYF.